These 32 T cell receptor beta chains came from one sample sequenced in a study of tumor-infiltrating lymphocytes in primary liver carcinoma. Germline DNA was extracted alongside blood RNA, which was obtained from unsorted whole blood. TCR beta cDNA was made from 450 to 550 ng total RNA with a constant-region primer. Three nested multiplex PCR rounds of slightly modified ARM-PCR generated TCR beta libraries. The study ran its first two PCR rounds for roughly 11 cycles each, using TRBV1-TRBV30 forward primers and a C-beta reverse primer. TCRdb re-called the multiplex PCR reads through MiXCR, storing one row per CDR3 protein. This sample has approximately 330,000 distinct CDR3 sequences, with approximately 64% found just once. The sequenced sample consisted of peripheral blood. The receptor source for this set is a man aged 35-49 years with primary liver carcinoma and hepatitis B virus infection.

The CDR3 loop reads CASSLAGLAGGGNEQFF. The CDR3 nucleotides read TGTGCCAGCAGCTTAGCGGGACTAGCGGGAGGGGGCAATGAGCAGTTCTTC. The chain joins TRBV7-9 to TRBJ2-1, with 16 bases aligning to TRBD2. Germline CDR1 and CDR2: SEHNR and FQNEAQ (reference sequence). The length of the CDR3 is 17 residues. J gave up 6 bases and V 0 bases, and 2 bases lay outside the gene matches.

A remark on this clonotype: The junction departs from the called germline gene at one end, perhaps through a read error. The chain carries TRBV11-2 and TRBJ1-1; a possible D gene is TRBD1 (5 bases). This CDR3 contains 16 residues. Germline V CDR1 and CDR2: SGHAT, FQNNGV. CDR3 sequence: CASSLAYKGTGTESFF. CDR3 nucleotide sequence: TGCGCCAGCAGCTTAGCCTACAAGGGGACGGGAACTGAATCTTTCTTT.

Details on this clonotype: The conserved phenylalanine or tryptophan normally closing the CDR3 is absent here, so this likely arose from a read error. CDR3 region: CASSQGQGSERLFL. CDR3 DNA: TGCGCCAGCAGCCAGGGACAGGGGAGTGAAAGACTGTTTCTT. The J gene is TRBJ1-4, the V gene TRBV4-1; TRBD1 matches 10 bases. Looked up from germline, CDR1 is MGHRA and CDR2 is YSYEKL. The CDR3 consists of 14 residues.

This clonotype was detected only a few times. The gene calls are TRBV10-1 and TRBJ2-1; perhaps TRBD2 as D (6 bases). Trimming left V 6 bases short and J 4 bases short, with 10 bases between. This CDR3 spans 13 amino acids. Germline assignment: CDR1 WNHNN and CDR2 SYGVQD (reference sequence). DNA for the CDR3: TGCGCCAGCAGGACGGCGGGGTACAATGAGCAGTTCTTC. Translating it yields CASRTAGYNEQFF.

The count of this clonotype is one. Since a much larger clone is just one base distant, this may be a read error. The chain carries TRBV10-3 and TRBJ1-6; D is ambiguous. From germline, CDR1 is ENHRY and CDR2 SYGVKD. Trimming took 6 bases from V and 10 from J, leaving 10 bases between them. The CDR3 is made up of 12 amino acids. The CDR3 protein is CAIRTRESPLHF. In nucleotides, the CDR3 is TGTGCCATCAGGACACGGGAATCACCCCTCCACTTT.

Remarks on this clonotype: A read error may produce the germline difference seen at one junction end. The genes are TRBV11-3 and TRBJ2-5; 7 bases match TRBD1. Germline V gene sequence: CDR1 SGHNT, CDR2 YENEEA. The CDR3 length is 13 residues. The CDR3 region is CASSPGTEKTQYF. The CDR3 DNA sequence: TGTGCTAGCAGCCCGGGGACAGAAAAGACCCAGTACTTC.

Details on this clonotype: The junction does not match germline at one end; this may be a read error. The rearrangement joins TRBV12-3 or TRBV12-4 to TRBJ1-2; D gene uncertain. The CDR3 spans 14 residues. In DNA form, the CDR3 reads TGTGCCAGCAGTTTAGCCACAGATAACTATAGCTACACCTTC. Translated: CASSLATDNYSYTF.

A single count supports this clonotype. This sequence may be a read error, since a much larger clone differs from it by one base. The CDR3 protein is CASRSRGFDQSQHF. CDR3 sequence (DNA): TGTGCCAGCAGATCCAGGGGGTTCGATCAGTCCCAGCATTTT. V and J are TRBV6-2 or TRBV6-3 and TRBJ1-5; TRBD1 agrees at 7 bases. The germline gives CDR1 MNHEY, CDR2 SVGEGT. The CDR3 consists of 14 residues.

This clonotype was counted once. The CDR3 does not close with the conserved phenylalanine or tryptophan, likely indicating a read error. CDR3: CASGLESFHEQYL. The CDR3 coding sequence is TGCGCCAGCGGCTTAGAAAGCTTCCACGAGCAGTACTTA. The genes are TRBV11-2 and TRBJ2-7, with a possible D match to TRBD2 (5 bases). The CDR3 spans 13 residues. Germline V gene lookup returns CDR1 SGHAT and CDR2 FQNNGV.

A remark on this clonotype: This CDR3 fails to terminate in the conserved phenylalanine or tryptophan, so it likely reflects a read error. This rearrangement joins TRBV11-2 to TRBJ2-7; TRBD2 aligns across 10 bases. CDR3 length: 14 amino acids. Per germline, CDR1 SGHAT and CDR2 FQNNGV. J lost 3 bases, V lost 6 bases, and 5 bases had no gene match. The CDR3 spells CASRGASGSYEQYY. CDR3 coding DNA: TGTGCCAGCAGAGGGGCTAGCGGGAGCTACGAGCAGTACTAC.

V usage is TRBV11-2 and J usage is TRBJ2-7; D not certain. Germline V gene sequence: CDR1 SGHAT, CDR2 FQNNGV. The CDR3 has 13 amino acids. Trimming shortened V by 6 bases and J by 3 bases, and 12 bases separated the two germline ends. CDR3 residues: CASRLNSLYEQYF. CDR3 in DNA: TGTGCCAGCAGGTTAAACAGCCTCTACGAGCAGTACTTC.

This clonotype was found many times. The chain combines TRBV11-3 with TRBJ2-7, with D maybe TRBD2 (5 bases). The germline V gene encodes CDR1 SGHNT and CDR2 YENEEA. Trimming took off 0 bases at V and 7 bases at J, with 7 bases between the two ends. CDR3 size: 12 residues. The DNA of the CDR3 is TGTGCCAGCAGCTTAGATCGGGGAGAGCAGTACTTC. Its translation: CASSLDRGEQYF.

Remarks on this clonotype: It is likely a read error, because the conserved phenylalanine at the end of the CDR3 is missing. The CDR3 bases are TGTGCCAGCAGCTTAGTCCCGAGCTATTGCTACACCTCC. Its translation: CASSLVPSYCYTS. The chain links TRBV11-2 to TRBJ1-2; D not resolved. In germline, CDR1 is SGHAT, CDR2 FQNNGV. The CDR3 has 13 amino acids.

Regarding this clonotype: One end of the junction varies from germline; a read error may be responsible. The chain combines TRBV11-2 with TRBJ2-3; D might be TRBD2 (5 bases). The CDR3 spans 15 residues. Germline CDR1 reads SGHAT; CDR2 reads FQNNGV. Here the CDR3 DNA reads TGTGCCAGCAGCACCCGCCCAACGGGAACAGATACCCAGTATTTT. Residues: CASSTRPTGTDTQYF.

As for this clonotype: Since a much larger clone is just one base distant, this may be a read error. The chain employs TRBV6-2 or TRBV6-3 and TRBJ2-5; either TRBD1 or TRBD2 may fit D (6 bases each). The CDR3 consists of 15 residues. Germline lookup yields CDR1 MNHEY and CDR2 SVGEGT. Here the CDR3 reads CGSSSLVRGQETQYF. As DNA, the CDR3 is TGTGGCAGCAGTTCCCTCGTCCGGGGGCAGGAGACCCAGTACTTC.

About this clonotype: A much larger clone is a single base away; this may be a read error. The chain has TRBV4-1 and TRBJ2-1; D is possibly TRBD1 (5 bases). This CDR3 is 17 amino acids long. In germline, CDR1 is MGHRA, CDR2 YSYEKL. The CDR3 region is CASSQNFAGSVGNGQFF. CDR3 bases: TGCGCCAGCAGCCAAAATTTCGCAGGGTCGGTAGGCAATGGGCAGTTCTTC.

About this clonotype: One end of the junction fails to match germline, which may point to a read error. V usage is TRBV5-1 and J usage is TRBJ2-1; 11 nucleotides align to TRBD2. This CDR3 has 15 residues. Germline CDR1 reads SGHRS; CDR2 reads YFSETQ. This chain's CDR3 is CTSSTGLAGYNEQFF. Here the CDR3 DNA reads TGCACCAGCAGCACAGGACTAGCGGGTTACAATGAGCAGTTCTTC.

This clonotype was seen a single time. A much larger clonotype is one base distant, so this may be a read error. The chain uses TRBV28 and TRBJ1-6; D is undetermined. The CDR3 loop spans 12 amino acids. Per germline, CDR1 MDHEN and CDR2 SYDVKM. The CDR3 DNA reads TGTGCCAGCAGTTTCATCCGCTCACCCGTCCACTTT. Its protein is CASSFIRSPVHF.

On this clonotype itself: One base away lies a much larger clone, so this may be a sequencing read error. This likely comes from a read error, as the CDR3 has no conserved phenylalanine or tryptophan at its end. The chain is built from TRBV6-6 and TRBJ1-1; no reliable D call. Trimming stripped 5 bases from V and 8 bases from J, with 18 bases between. The CDR3 is made up of 14 amino acids. The germline V gene encodes CDR1 MNHNY and CDR2 SVGAGI (reference sequence). As DNA, the CDR3 is TGTGCCAGCAGTCATCGCACCCCAGTTGTAGAAGCTTTCCTT. Its protein is CASSHRTPVVEAFL.

For this clonotype: A much larger clone lies a single base off, so this may be a read error. The chain links TRBV12-3 or TRBV12-4 to TRBJ2-1; D unclear. The CDR3 is made up of 16 amino acids. The CDR3 region is CASSLESDWPYNELFF. The CDR3 DNA sequence: TGTGCCAGCAGTTTAGAGTCGGATTGGCCTTACAATGAGCTGTTCTTC.

This rearrangement joins TRBV28 to TRBJ1-2; D is undetermined. Trimming stripped 3 bases from V and 4 bases from J, with 6 bases between. There are 12 residues in the CDR3. CDR1 is MDHEN, CDR2 SYDVKM, per germline. The CDR3 sequence is CASSFGSYGYTF. For the CDR3, the DNA is TGTGCCAGCAGTTTTGGCAGCTATGGCTACACCTTC.

This clonotype was detected ten times or more. This chain joins TRBV4-1 and TRBJ2-2; TRBD2 might be the D (6 bases). The CDR3 is 18 residues long. Trimming left V 3 bases short and J 1 base short, with 18 bases between. Germline loops: CDR1 MGHRA, CDR2 YSYEKL. CDR3: CASSHFAGGSGNTGELFF. The DNA for the CDR3 is TGCGCCAGCAGCCATTTCGCCGGCGGTAGCGGGAACACCGGGGAGCTGTTTTTT.

The chain has TRBV10-3 and TRBJ2-7, with TRBD1 as a possible D gene (6 bases). V lost 11 bases, J lost 7 bases, and 9 bases lay in between. CDR1 is ENHRY, CDR2 SYGVKD, per germline. The length of the CDR3 is 9 residues. The CDR3 nucleotides are TGTGCCGTCGGGACAGAGCAGTACTTC. This sequence encodes CAVGTEQYF.

The chain couples TRBV5-5 to TRBJ2-3, with D possibly matching TRBD2 (5 bases). CDR1 is SGHKS and CDR2 is YYEKEE in the germline V gene (reference sequence). This CDR3 is built from 13 residues. Between the trimmed V and J ends, which lost 3 bases and 5 bases, there was a span of 10 bases. The CDR3 sequence: CASSSVGEDTQYF. Written as DNA, the CDR3 is TGTGCCAGCAGCTCGGTCGGGGAAGATACGCAGTATTTT.

On this clonotype: Germline and junction disagree at one end, which may indicate a read error. The chain links TRBV6-6 to TRBJ2-7; 7 bases are a match to TRBD1. The CDR3 is made up of 14 amino acids. Per the germline V gene, CDR1 is MNHNY and CDR2 is SVGAGI (reference sequence). The chain's CDR3 is CATSPRDRSYELYF. The CDR3 nucleotides are TGTGCCACCAGCCCTCGGGACAGATCCTACGAGCTGTACTTC.

This clonotype was counted many times. The rearrangement joins TRBV6-1 to TRBJ2-3; D may be TRBD1 or TRBD2 (5 bases each). In germline, CDR1 is MNHNS, CDR2 SASEGT. Trimming shortened V by 5 bases and J by 6 bases, and 12 bases separated the two germline ends. The CDR3 totals 13 residues. The CDR3 sequence is CASSSGWGDTQYF. In DNA, the CDR3 is TGTGCCAGCAGTTCCGGCTGGGGGGATACGCAGTATTTT.

Comment on this clonotype: A read error may explain this, as a much larger clone is one base away. The J gene is TRBJ1-6, the V gene TRBV10-3; D ambiguous. The length of the CDR3 is 15 residues. Germline CDR1 reads ENHRY; CDR2 reads SYGVKD. CDR3 coding DNA: TGTGCCATCAGTGAGTCAATGCCGGGGAATTCACCCATCCACTTT. It translates to CAISESMPGNSPIHF.

This chain links TRBV11-2 with TRBJ1-5; no reliable D call. Between the trimmed V and J ends, which lost 5 bases and 5 bases, there was a span of 10 bases. This CDR3 spans 13 amino acids. Germline loops: CDR1 SGHAT, CDR2 FQNNGV. CDR3 DNA sequence: TGTGCCAGCAGCGATACGGTGGATCAGCCCCAGCATTTT. This sequence encodes CASSDTVDQPQHF.

The chain employs TRBV5-1 and TRBJ2-2; 9 nucleotides align to TRBD2. The CDR3 sequence is 15 residues long. Germline-derived CDR1 and CDR2 are SGHRS and YFSETQ. V gave up 4 bases and J gave up 3 bases; unmatched junction bases: 4. The CDR3 coding sequence is TGCGCCAGCAGCCCGACTAGCGGTTACACCGGGGAGCTGTTTTTT. It translates to CASSPTSGYTGELFF.

As DNA, the CDR3 is TGTGCCAGCAGTTACGTCTTGAATACAAGGGAGCTGTTTTTT. Encoded protein: CASSYVLNTRELFF. The V call is TRBV6-6, the J call TRBJ2-2; no definite D call. Per the germline V gene, CDR1 is MNHNY and CDR2 is SVGAGI (reference sequence). The CDR3 extends over 14 amino acids. V was cut by 2 bases and J by 9 bases, with 13 bases left in between.

In regard to this clonotype: Possible read error: a much larger clone is one base away. The chain has TRBV10-3 and TRBJ1-2; D is perhaps TRBD1 (5 bases). Germline loops: CDR1 ENHRY, CDR2 SYGVKD. The V gene lost 8 bases and the J gene lost 7 bases, with 20 bases spanning the gap. There are 14 residues in the CDR3. CDR3 residues: CAIHRDGTVGGYTF. The CDR3 DNA follows: TGTGCCATCCACCGGGACGGCACCGTAGGTGGCTACACCTTC.

Of note for this clonotype: A read error is possible here, since a much larger clone lies one base away. The chain links TRBV6-5 to TRBJ1-2; 7 bases match TRBD1. There are 14 residues in the CDR3. Germline lookup yields CDR1 MNHEY and CDR2 SVGAGI. Written as DNA, the CDR3 is TGTGCCAGCGGAATACAAGGGGGCAAGAATGGCTACAACTTC. This encodes CASGIQGGKNGYNF.